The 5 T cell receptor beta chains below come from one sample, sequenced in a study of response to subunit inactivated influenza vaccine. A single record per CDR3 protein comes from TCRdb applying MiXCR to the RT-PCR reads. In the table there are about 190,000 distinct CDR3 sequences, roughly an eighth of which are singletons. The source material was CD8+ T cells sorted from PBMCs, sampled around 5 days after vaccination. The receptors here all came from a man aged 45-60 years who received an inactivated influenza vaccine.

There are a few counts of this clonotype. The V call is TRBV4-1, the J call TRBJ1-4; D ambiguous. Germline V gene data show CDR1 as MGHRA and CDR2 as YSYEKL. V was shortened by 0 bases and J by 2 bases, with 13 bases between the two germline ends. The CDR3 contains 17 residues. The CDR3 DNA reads TGCGCCAGCAGCCAAGAGATTAAGATCGGCACTAATGAAAAACTGTTTTTT. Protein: CASSQEIKIGTNEKLFF.

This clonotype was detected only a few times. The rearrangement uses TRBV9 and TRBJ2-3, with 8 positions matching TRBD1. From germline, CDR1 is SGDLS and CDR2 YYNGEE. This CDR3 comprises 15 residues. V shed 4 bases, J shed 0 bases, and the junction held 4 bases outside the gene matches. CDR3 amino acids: CASSHTGGSTDTQYF. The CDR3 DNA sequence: TGTGCCAGCAGCCATACAGGGGGTAGCACAGATACGCAGTATTTT.

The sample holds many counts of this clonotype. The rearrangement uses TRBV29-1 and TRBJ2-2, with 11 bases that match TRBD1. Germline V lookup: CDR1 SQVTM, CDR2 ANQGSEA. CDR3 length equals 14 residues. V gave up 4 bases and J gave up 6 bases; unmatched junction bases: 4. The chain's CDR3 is CSVARGQGAGELFF. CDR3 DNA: TGCAGCGTTGCAAGGGGACAGGGGGCCGGGGAGCTGTTTTTT.

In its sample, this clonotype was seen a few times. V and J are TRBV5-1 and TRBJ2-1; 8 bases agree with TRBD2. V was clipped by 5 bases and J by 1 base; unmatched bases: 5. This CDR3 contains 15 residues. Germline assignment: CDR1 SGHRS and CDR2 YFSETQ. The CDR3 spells CASSPAGVSYNEQFF. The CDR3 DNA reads TGCGCCAGCAGTCCAGCGGGGGTATCCTACAATGAGCAGTTCTTC.

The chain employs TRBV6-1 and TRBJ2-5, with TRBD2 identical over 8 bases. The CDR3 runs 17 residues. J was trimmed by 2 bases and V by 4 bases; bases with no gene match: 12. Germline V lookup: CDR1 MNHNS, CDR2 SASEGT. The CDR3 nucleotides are TGTGCCAGCAGTGGCCAGACTAGCGTGGTAGGGCAAGAGACCCAGTACTTC. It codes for CASSGQTSVVGQETQYF.